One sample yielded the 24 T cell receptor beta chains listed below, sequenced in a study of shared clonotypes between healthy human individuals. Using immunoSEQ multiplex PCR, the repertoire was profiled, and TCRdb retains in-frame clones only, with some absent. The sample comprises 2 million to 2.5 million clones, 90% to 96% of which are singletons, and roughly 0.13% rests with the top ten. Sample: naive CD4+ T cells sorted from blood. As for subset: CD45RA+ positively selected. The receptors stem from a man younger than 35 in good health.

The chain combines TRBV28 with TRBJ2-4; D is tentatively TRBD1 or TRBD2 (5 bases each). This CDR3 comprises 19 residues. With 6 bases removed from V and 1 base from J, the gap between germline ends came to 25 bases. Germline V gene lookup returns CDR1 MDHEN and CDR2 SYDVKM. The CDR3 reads CASRGERSPQGVAKNIQYF. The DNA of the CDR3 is TGTGCCAGCAGGGGGGAGCGTTCACCCCAAGGGGTGGCCAAAAACATTCAGTACTTC.

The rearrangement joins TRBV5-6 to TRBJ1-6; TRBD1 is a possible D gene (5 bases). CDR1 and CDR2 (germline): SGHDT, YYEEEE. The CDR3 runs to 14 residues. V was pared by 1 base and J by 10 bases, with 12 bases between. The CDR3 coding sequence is TGTGCCAGCAGCTTGATCCAGGGAGTGTCACCCCTCCACTTT. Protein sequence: CASSLIQGVSPLHF.

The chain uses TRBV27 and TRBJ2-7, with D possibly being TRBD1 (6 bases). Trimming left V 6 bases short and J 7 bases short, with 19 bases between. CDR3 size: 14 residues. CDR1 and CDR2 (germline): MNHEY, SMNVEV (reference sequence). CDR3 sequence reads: CASRARDTGGEQYF. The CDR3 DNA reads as TGTGCCAGCAGGGCTAGGGACACCGGCGGAGAGCAGTACTTC.

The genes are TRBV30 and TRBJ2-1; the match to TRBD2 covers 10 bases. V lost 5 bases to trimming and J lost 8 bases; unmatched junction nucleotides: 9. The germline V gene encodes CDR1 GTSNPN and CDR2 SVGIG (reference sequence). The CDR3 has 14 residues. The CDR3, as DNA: TGTGCCTGGGCAGCGGGGGGGCTTAGGTATGAGCAGTTCTTC. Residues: CAWAAGGLRYEQFF.

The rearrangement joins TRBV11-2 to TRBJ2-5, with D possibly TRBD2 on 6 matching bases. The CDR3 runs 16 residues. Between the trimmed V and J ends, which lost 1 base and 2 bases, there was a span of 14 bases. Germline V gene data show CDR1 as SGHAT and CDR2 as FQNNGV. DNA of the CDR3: TGTGCCAGCAGCTTAGGGAGCGGGCATACTCAAGAGACCCAGTACTTC. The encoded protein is CASSLGSGHTQETQYF.

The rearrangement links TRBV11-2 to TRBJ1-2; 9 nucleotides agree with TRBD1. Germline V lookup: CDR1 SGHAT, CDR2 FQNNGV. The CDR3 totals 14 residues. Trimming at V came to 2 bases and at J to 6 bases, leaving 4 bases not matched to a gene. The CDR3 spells CASSLRTGEHGYTF. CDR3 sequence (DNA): TGTGCCAGCAGCTTACGGACAGGGGAACATGGCTACACCTTC.

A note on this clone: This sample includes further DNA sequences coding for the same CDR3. CDR3 DNA sequence: TGTGCCAGCAGCGTAGTAGCGGGTGGGGGTGAGCAGTACTTC. This gives the protein CASSVVAGGGEQYF. The chain recombines TRBV9 with TRBJ2-7; 7 nucleotides agree with TRBD2. V lost 0 bases and J lost 7; bases outside the gene matches: 7. The CDR3 sequence is 14 residues long. Germline V gives CDR1 SGDLS, CDR2 YYNGEE.

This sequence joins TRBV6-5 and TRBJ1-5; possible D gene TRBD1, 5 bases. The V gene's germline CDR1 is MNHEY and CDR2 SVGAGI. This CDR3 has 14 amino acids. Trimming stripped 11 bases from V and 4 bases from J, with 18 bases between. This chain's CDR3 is CAAGSGQINQPQHF. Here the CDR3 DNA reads TGTGCCGCTGGGTCGGGGCAGATTAATCAGCCCCAGCATTTT.

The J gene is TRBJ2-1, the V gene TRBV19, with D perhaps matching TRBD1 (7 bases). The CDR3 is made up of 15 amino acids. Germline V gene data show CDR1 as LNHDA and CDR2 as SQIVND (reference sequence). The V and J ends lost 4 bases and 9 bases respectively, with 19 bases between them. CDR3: CASSRGGGASGEQFF. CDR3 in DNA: TGTGCCAGTAGTAGAGGAGGGGGCGCAAGTGGTGAGCAGTTCTTC.

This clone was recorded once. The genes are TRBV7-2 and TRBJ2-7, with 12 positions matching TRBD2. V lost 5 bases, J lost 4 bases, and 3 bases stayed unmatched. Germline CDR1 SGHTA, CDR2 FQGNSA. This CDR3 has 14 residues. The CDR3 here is CASSRTSGEYEQYF. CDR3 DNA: TGTGCCAGCAGCCGGACTAGCGGGGAGTACGAGCAGTACTTC.

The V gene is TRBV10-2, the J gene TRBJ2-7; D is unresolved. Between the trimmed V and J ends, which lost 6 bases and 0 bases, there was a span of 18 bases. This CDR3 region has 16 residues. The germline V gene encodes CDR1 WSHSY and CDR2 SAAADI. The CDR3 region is CASRDSHLTSSYEQYF. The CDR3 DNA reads TGCGCCAGCAGAGACTCGCACTTGACAAGCTCCTACGAGCAGTACTTC.

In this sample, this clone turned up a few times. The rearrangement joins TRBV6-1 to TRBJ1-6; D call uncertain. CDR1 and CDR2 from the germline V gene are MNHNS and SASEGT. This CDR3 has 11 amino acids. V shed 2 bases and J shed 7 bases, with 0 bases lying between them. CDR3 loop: CASSENSPLHF. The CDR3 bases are TGTGCCAGCAGTGAAAATTCACCCCTCCACTTT.

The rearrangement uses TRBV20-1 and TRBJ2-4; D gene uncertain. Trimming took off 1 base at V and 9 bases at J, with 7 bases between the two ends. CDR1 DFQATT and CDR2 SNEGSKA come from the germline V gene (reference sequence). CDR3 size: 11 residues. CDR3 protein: CSARVPPIQYF. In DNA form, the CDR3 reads TGCAGTGCTAGAGTGCCTCCCATTCAGTACTTC.

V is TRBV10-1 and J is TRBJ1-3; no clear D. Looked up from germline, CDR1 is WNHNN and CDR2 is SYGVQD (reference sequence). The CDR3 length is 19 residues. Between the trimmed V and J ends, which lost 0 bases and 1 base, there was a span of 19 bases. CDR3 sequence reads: CASSESTVEARDSGNTIYF. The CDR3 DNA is TGCGCCAGCAGTGAGTCAACCGTTGAGGCTCGAGATTCTGGAAACACCATATATTTT.

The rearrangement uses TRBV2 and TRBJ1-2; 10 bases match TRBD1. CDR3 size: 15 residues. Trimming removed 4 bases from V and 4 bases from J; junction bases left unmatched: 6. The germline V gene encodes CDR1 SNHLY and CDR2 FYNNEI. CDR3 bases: TGTGCCAGCAGTGGGGGACAGGGGAGTTCCTATGGCTACACCTTC. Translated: CASSGGQGSSYGYTF.

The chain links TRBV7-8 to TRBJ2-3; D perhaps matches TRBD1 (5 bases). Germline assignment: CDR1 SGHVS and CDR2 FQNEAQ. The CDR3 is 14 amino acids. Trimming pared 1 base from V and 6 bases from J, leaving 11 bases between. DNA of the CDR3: TGTGCCAGCAGCTTAGTCTCAGGGAAGGATACGCAGTATTTT. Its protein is CASSLVSGKDTQYF.

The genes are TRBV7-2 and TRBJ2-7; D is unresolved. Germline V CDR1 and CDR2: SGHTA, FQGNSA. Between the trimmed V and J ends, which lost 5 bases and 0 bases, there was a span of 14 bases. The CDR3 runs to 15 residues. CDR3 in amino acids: CASSAVGILSYEQYF. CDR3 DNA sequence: TGTGCCAGCAGCGCCGTGGGCATCCTCTCCTACGAGCAGTACTTC.

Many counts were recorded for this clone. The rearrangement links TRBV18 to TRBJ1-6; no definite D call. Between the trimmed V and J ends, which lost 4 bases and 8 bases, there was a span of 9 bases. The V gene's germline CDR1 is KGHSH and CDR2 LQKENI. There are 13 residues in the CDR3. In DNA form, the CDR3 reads TGTGCCAGCTCACTTGGACGGGATTCACCCCTCCACTTT. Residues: CASSLGRDSPLHF.

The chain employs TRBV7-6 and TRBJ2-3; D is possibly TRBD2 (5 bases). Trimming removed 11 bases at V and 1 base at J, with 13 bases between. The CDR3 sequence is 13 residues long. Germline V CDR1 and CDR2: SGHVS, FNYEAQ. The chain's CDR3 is CAAPGSCTDTQYF. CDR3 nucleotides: TGTGCCGCGCCGGGGTCGTGCACAGATACGCAGTATTTT.

As DNA, the CDR3 is TGTGCCACCAGCAGACCAGGGTACGTCCTGTTTTTT. Residues: CATSRPGYVLFF. The V gene is TRBV15, the J gene TRBJ1-4; D perhaps matches TRBD1 (5 bases). V was cut by 2 bases and J by 14 bases, with 12 bases left in between. This CDR3 spans 12 amino acids. Per germline, CDR1 LNHNV and CDR2 YYDKDF (reference sequence). The whole variable domain, remainder taken from reference TRBV15 and TRBJ1-4, is DAMVIQNPRYQVTQFGKPVTLSCSQTLNHNVMYWYQQKSSQAPKLLFHYYDKDFNNEADTPDNFQSRRPNTSFCFLDIRSPGLGDTAMYLCATSRPGYVLFFGSGTQLSVL.

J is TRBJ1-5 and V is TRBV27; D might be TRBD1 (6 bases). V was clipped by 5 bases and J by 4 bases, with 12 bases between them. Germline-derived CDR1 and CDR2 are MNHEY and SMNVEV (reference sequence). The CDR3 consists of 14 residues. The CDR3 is CASSTGHINQPQHF. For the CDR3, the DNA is TGTGCCAGCAGTACGGGACATATTAATCAGCCCCAGCATTTT.

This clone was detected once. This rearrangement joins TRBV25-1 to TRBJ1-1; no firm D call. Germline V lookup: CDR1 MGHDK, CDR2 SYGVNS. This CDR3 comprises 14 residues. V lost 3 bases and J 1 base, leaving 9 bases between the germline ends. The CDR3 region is CASSDPRTNTEAFF. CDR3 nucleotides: TGTGCCAGCAGTGACCCCCGTACGAACACTGAAGCTTTCTTT.

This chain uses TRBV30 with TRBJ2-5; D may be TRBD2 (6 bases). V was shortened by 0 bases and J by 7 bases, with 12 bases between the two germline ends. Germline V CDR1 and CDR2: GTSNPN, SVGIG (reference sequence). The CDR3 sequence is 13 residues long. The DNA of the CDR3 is TGTGCCTGGAGTGTAATCGACGGGGGGACCCAGTACTTC. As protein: CAWSVIDGGTQYF.

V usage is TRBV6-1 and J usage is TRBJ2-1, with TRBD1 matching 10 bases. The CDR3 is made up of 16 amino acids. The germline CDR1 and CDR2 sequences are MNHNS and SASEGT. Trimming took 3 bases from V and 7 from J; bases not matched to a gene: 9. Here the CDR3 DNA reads TGTGCCAGCAGTGACTTTACCGGGACAGGGGTAAATGAGCAGTTCTTC. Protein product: CASSDFTGTGVNEQFF.